This TCR beta chain was captured by sequencing in a study of CD8 T cells in Susac syndrome. This clonotype was seen once. With random hexamers, roughly 0.5 to 1 ug RNA was reverse transcribed. Amplification of TCR beta CDR3 used immunoSEQ multiplex PCR across 54 Vbeta and 13 Jbeta. MiXCR, applied by TCRdb to the immunoSEQ multiplex PCR reads, yields one record per CDR3 protein. The sample holds some 150,000 distinct CDR3 sequences; less than 95% are singletons and the top ten take around 0.08%. Germline lookup yields CDR1 MDHEN and CDR2 SYDVKM. The J segment lost 3 bases and the V segment lost 2 bases, leaving 10 bases of the junction unmatched. The CDR3 runs to 17 residues.

Sample: CD4+ T cells from PBMCs. This chain uses TRBV28 with TRBJ2-4; TRBD2 agrees at 7 bases. The clonotype comes from a human donor in good health. The CDR3 region is CASSLTPKGRVKNIQYF. The CDR3 nucleotides are TGTGCCAGCAGTTTAACCCCTAAGGGGAGGGTCAAAAACATTCAGTACTTC.